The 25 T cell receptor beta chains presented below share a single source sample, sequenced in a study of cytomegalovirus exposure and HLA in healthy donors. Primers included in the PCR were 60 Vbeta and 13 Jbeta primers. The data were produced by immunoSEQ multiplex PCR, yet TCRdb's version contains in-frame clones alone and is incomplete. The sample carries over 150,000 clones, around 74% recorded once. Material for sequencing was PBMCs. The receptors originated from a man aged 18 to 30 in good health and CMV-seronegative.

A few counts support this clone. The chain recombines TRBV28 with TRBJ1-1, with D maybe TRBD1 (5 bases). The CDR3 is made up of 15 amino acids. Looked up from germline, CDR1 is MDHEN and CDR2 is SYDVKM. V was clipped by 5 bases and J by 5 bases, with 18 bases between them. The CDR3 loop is CASSGPGGNSTEAFF. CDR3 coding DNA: TGTGCCAGCAGTGGTCCGGGGGGGAATAGTACTGAAGCTTTCTTT. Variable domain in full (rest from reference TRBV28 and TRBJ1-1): DVKVTQSSRYLVKRTGEKVFLECVQDMDHENMFWYRQDPGLGLRLIYFSYDVKMKEKGDIPEGYSVSREKKERFSLILESASTNQTSMYLCASSGPGGNSTEAFFGQGTRLTVV.

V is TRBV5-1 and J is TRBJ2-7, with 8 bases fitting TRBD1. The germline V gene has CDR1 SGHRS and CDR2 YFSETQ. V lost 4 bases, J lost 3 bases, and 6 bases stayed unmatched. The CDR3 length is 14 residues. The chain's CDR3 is CASSAPGQDYEQYF. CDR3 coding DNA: TGCGCCAGCAGCGCGCCGGGACAGGACTACGAGCAGTACTTC.

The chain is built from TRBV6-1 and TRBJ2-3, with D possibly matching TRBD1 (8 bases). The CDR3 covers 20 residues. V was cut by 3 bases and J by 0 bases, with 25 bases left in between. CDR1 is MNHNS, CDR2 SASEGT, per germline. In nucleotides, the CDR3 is TGTGCCAGCAGTGACCACAGGGGGAGGGCTAGCGGTACTAGCACAGATACGCAGTATTTT. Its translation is CASSDHRGRASGTSTDTQYF.

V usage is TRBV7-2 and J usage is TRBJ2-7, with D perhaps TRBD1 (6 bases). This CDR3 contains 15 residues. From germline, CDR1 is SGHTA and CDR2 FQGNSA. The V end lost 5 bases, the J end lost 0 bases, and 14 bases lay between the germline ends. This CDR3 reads CASSPGASASYEQYF. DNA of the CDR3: TGTGCCAGCAGCCCAGGGGCCTCCGCCTCCTACGAGCAGTACTTC.

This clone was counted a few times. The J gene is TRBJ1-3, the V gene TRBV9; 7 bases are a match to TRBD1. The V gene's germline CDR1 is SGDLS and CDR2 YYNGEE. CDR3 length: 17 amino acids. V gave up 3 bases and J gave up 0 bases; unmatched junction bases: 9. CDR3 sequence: CASSAHRDSTSGNTIYF. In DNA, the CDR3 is TGTGCCAGCAGCGCTCACCGGGACAGCACCTCTGGAAACACCATATATTTT. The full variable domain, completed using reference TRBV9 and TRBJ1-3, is DSGVTQTPKHLITATGQRVTLRCSPRSGDLSVYWYQQSLDQGLQFLIQYYNGEERAKGNILERFSAQQFPDLHSELNLSSLELGDSALYFCASSAHRDSTSGNTIYFGEGSWLTVV.

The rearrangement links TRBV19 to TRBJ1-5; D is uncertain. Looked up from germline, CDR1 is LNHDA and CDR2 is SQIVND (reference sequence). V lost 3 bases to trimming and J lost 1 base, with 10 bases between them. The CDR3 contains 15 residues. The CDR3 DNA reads TGTGCCAGTAGTATCGGGATTGCAAGCAATCAGCCCCAGCATTTT. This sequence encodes CASSIGIASNQPQHF.

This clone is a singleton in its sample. In DNA, the CDR3 is TGTGCCAGCAGCCAGGGACAGGGGGCTTACACAGATACGCAGTATTTT. It specifies CASSQGQGAYTDTQYF. V is TRBV14 and J is TRBJ2-3, with 12 bases that match TRBD1. Germline V gene sequence: CDR1 SGHDN, CDR2 FVKESK. V dropped 3 bases and J dropped 2; count of bases not matched to a gene: 3. The CDR3 covers 16 residues.

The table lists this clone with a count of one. CDR3 nucleotides: TGTGCCAGCAGCTCAGGGGCGACCCAGTACTTC. Its translation: CASSSGATQYF. This chain connects TRBV7-6 to TRBJ2-5; TRBD1 might be the D (6 bases). Per the germline V gene, CDR1 is SGHVS and CDR2 is FNYEAQ. The CDR3 has 11 amino acids. Trimming left V 4 bases short and J 7 bases short, with 7 bases between.

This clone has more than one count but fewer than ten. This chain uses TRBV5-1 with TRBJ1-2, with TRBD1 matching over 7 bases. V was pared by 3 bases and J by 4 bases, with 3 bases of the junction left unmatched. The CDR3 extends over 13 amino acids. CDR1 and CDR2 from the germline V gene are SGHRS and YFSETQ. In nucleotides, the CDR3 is TGCGCCAGCAGCTCAGGGGACAGCTATGGCTACACCTTC. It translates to CASSSGDSYGYTF.

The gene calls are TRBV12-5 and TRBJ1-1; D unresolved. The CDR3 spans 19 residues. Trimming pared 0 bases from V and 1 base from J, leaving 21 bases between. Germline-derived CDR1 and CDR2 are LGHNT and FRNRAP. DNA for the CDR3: TGTGCTAGTGGTTTGGTTCCGGAAGGAGGCCCGGTGAGGAACACTGAAGCTTTCTTT. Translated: CASGLVPEGGPVRNTEAFF.

The CDR3 DNA sequence: TGTGCCAGCAGTACTACCGGGACAGGGGAAGATACGCAGTATTTT. It codes for CASSTTGTGEDTQYF. The chain uses TRBV6-5 and TRBJ2-3, with 10 bases aligning to TRBD1. Germline V gene sequence: CDR1 MNHEY, CDR2 SVGAGI. The CDR3 covers 15 residues. With 5 bases clipped from V and 5 bases from J, the junction kept 7 bases outside the gene matches.

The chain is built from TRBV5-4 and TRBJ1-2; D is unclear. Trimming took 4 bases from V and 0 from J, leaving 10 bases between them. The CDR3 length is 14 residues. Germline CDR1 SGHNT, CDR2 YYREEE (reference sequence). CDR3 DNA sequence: TGTGCCAGCAGCCTCCCAGGCTCTAACTATGGCTACACCTTC. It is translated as CASSLPGSNYGYTF.

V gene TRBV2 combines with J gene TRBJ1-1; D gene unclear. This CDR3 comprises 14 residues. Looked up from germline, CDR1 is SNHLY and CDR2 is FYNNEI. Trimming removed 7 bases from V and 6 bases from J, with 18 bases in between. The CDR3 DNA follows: TGTGCCAGCACCTCGATCGACGAGGAATCTGAAGCTTTCTTT. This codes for CASTSIDEESEAFF.

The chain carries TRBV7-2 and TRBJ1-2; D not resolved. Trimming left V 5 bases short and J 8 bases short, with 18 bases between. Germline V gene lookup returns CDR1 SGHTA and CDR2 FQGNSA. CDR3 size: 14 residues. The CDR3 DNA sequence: TGTGCCAGCAGCCCCGGTTCCGCTGGGAGAGGCTACACCTTC. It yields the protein CASSPGSAGRGYTF.

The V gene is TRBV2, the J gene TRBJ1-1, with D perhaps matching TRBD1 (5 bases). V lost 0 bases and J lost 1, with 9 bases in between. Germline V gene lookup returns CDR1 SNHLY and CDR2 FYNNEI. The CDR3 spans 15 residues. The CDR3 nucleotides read TGTGCCAGCAGTGAAGCGCGACAGACGAACACTGAAGCTTTCTTT. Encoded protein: CASSEARQTNTEAFF.

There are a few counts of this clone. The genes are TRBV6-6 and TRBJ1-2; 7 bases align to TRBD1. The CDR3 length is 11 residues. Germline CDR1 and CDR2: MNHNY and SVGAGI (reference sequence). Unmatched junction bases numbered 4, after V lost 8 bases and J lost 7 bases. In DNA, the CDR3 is TGTGCCAGCGAAGGGGGCGGTGGCTACACCTTC. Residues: CASEGGGGYTF.

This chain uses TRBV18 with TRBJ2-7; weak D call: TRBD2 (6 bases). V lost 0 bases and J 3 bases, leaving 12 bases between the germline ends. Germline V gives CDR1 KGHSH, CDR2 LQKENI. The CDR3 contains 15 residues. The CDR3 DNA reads TGTGCCAGCTCACCACCGCCGGGACTCCTCTACGAGCAGTACTTC. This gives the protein CASSPPPGLLYEQYF.

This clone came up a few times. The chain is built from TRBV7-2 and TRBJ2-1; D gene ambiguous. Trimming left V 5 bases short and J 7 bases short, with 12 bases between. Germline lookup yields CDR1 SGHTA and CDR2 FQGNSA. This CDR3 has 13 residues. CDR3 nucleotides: TGTGCCAGCAGCCGCCCCGTTCAGAATGAGCAGTTCTTC. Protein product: CASSRPVQNEQFF.

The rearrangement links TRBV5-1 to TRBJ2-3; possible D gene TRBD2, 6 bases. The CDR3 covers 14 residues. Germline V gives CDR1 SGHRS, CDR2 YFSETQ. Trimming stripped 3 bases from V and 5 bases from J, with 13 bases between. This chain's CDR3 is CASSSGTREDTQYF. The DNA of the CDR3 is TGCGCCAGCAGCTCCGGGACTCGGGAAGATACGCAGTATTTT.

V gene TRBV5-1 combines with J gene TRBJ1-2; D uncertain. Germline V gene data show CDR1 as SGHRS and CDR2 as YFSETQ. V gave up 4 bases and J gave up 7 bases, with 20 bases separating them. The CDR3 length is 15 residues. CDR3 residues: CASSPGVGFFVGYTF. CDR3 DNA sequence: TGCGCCAGCAGCCCCGGGGTAGGGTTCTTCGTTGGCTACACCTTC.

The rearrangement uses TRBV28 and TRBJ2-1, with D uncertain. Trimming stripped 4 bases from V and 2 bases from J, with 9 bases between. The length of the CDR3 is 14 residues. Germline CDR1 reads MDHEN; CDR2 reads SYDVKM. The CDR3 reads CASSSTSPYNEQFF. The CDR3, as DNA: TGTGCCAGCAGTTCCACATCCCCCTACAATGAGCAGTTCTTC.

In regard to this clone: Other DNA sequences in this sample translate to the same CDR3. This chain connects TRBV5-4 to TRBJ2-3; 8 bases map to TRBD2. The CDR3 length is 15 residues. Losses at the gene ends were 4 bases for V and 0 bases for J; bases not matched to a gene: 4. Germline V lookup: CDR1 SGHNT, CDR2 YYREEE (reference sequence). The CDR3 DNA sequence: TGTGCCAGCAGCCCGGGAGGGACTAGCACAGATACGCAGTATTTT. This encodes CASSPGGTSTDTQYF.

The CDR3 here is CASSPRLGAGNGYTF. The CDR3 nucleotides are TGTGCCAGCAGCCCGCGGCTTGGAGCGGGGAATGGCTACACCTTC. V usage is TRBV7-2 and J usage is TRBJ1-2; D uncertain. This CDR3 comprises 15 residues. Per the germline V gene, CDR1 is SGHTA and CDR2 is FQGNSA. V dropped 5 bases and J dropped 6 bases, with 19 bases sitting between them. Using reference TRBV7-2 and TRBJ1-2 for the parts outside the CDR3, the full variable domain is GAGVSQSPSNKVTEKGKDVELRCDPISGHTALYWYRQSLGQGLEFLIYFQGNSAPDKSGLPSDRFSAERTGGSVSTLTIQRTQQEDSAVYLCASSPRLGAGNGYTFGSGTRLTVV.

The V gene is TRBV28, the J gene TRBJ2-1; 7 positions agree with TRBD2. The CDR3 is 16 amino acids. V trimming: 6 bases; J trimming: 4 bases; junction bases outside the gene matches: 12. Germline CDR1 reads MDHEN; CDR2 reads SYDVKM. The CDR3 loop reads CASRPLMGGPYNEQFF. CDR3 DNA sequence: TGTGCCAGCAGACCCCTGATGGGAGGGCCGTACAATGAGCAGTTCTTC.

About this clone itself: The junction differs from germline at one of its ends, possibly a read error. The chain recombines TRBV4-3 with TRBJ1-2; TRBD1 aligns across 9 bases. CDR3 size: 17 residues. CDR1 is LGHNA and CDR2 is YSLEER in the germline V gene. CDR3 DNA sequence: TGCGCCAGCGGCCAAGATCTGGGGACAGGGATTAACTATGGCTACACCTTC. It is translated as CASGQDLGTGINYGYTF.